The source of this T cell receptor beta chain is a study of blood T cells in healthy people across ages. Study-wide points: Long-lived donors carried more naive CD4+ cells and greater diversity than aged donors.

This clonotype was recorded a few times. Its cognate antigen is unknown. The use of a sample-barcoded 5' primer and a J-beta primer mix characterized a second PCR of about 7 to 12 cycles. Using its own MiXCR run on the 5' RACE reads, TCRdb lists one record per CDR3 protein. The table records 1.5 million to 2 million distinct CDR3 sequences, 28% of them present only once. This clonotype was obtained from a woman in her 30s in good health. The specimen was blood.

In nucleotides, the CDR3 is TGTGCCAGCAGTTTATTCGAGGACTACACCTTC. It is translated as CASSLFEDYTF. The J gene is TRBJ1-2, the V gene TRBV28, with D unresolved. This CDR3 has 11 amino acids. Germline V lookup: CDR1 MDHEN, CDR2 SYDVKM. V was shortened by 1 base and J by 10 bases, with 7 bases between the two germline ends.